Shown below are 18 T cell receptor beta chains from a single sample sequenced in a study of human thymus T cells. TCRdb's copy holds only in-frame clones and misses some; the assay was immunoSEQ multiplex PCR. The sample has 75,000 to 90,000 clones, around 96% seen once; the top ten hold roughly 0.03%. The thymus tissue came from resections taken during corrective heart surgery. The source material was thymus tissue. These receptors came from a boy younger than two with a congenital heart defect but otherwise immunologically healthy.

The chain is built from TRBV19 and TRBJ2-2; 8 positions agree with TRBD1. After removal of 5 bases from V and 7 bases from J, the junction contained 9 bases not matched to a gene. CDR1 and CDR2 from the germline V gene are LNHDA and SQIVND (reference sequence). This CDR3 has 15 residues. The CDR3 here is CASSGQGFRGGELFF. CDR3 bases: TGTGCCAGTAGTGGACAGGGTTTCAGGGGCGGGGAGCTGTTTTTT.

The gene calls are TRBV13 and TRBJ1-1; D gene unclear. Looked up from germline, CDR1 is PRHDT and CDR2 is FYEKMQ (reference sequence). V was cut by 7 bases and J by 0 bases, with 9 bases left in between. This CDR3 spans 13 amino acids. DNA of the CDR3: TGTGCCAGCAAGCCCAACTTGAACACTGAAGCTTTCTTT. Translated, it gives CASKPNLNTEAFF.

The CDR3 region is CASSDLAGGPGMETQYF. The CDR3 DNA reads TGTGCCAGCAGCGATCTAGCGGGAGGGCCGGGGATGGAGACCCAGTACTTC. The chain joins TRBV9 to TRBJ2-5; 12 nucleotides match TRBD2. This CDR3 region has 17 residues. V shed 3 bases and J 5 bases; nucleotides not matched to a gene: 11. Germline V gene lookup returns CDR1 SGDLS and CDR2 YYNGEE.

V is TRBV11-2 and J is TRBJ2-3; 9 bases align to TRBD2. The CDR3 totals 19 residues. V dropped 5 bases and J dropped 2; count of bases not matched to a gene: 17. Per germline, CDR1 SGHAT and CDR2 FQNNGV. In DNA, the CDR3 is TGTGCCAGCAGCCCCTCGAGCATGGAGCGGGAGGCCCCCACAGATACGCAGTATTTT. Residues: CASSPSSMEREAPTDTQYF.

This chain joins TRBV5-5 and TRBJ2-7, with 9 bases fitting TRBD1. The CDR3 length is 13 residues. Trimming took 4 bases from V and 7 from J; bases not matched to a gene: 6. Germline CDR1 and CDR2: SGHKS and YYEKEE (reference sequence). CDR3 sequence: CASSPWDRVEQYF. Here the CDR3 DNA reads TGTGCCAGCAGCCCCTGGGACAGGGTGGAGCAGTACTTC.

This chain links TRBV25-1 with TRBJ2-3; D possibly matches TRBD1 or TRBD2 (6 bases each). Trimming took 1 base from V and 1 from J, leaving 12 bases between them. The V gene's germline CDR1 is MGHDK and CDR2 SYGVNS. The CDR3 is 16 amino acids. The DNA for the CDR3 is TGTGCCAGCAGTGAATTTCCGGGGGCGGGCACAGATACGCAGTATTTT. As protein: CASSEFPGAGTDTQYF.

The rearrangement joins TRBV9 to TRBJ1-2; 7 bases line up with TRBD1. V trimming: 1 base; J trimming: 3 bases; junction bases outside the gene matches: 6. The CDR3 consists of 15 residues. CDR1 and CDR2 from the germline V gene are SGDLS and YYNGEE. CDR3 in amino acids: CASSVRLDRDYGYTF. The CDR3 DNA is TGTGCCAGCAGCGTAAGGCTCGACAGGGACTATGGCTACACCTTC.

The J gene is TRBJ1-1, the V gene TRBV4-3, with 9 bases aligning to TRBD1. The J segment lost 1 base and the V segment lost 4 bases, leaving 4 bases of the junction unmatched. CDR1 is LGHNA, CDR2 YSLEER, per germline. The CDR3 covers 15 residues. CDR3 in amino acids: CASSRGTGTNTEAFF. CDR3 DNA sequence: TGCGCCAGCAGCCGAGGGACAGGGACGAACACTGAAGCTTTCTTT.

This chain connects TRBV5-6 to TRBJ1-2; 9 bases align to TRBD1. Per germline, CDR1 SGHDT and CDR2 YYEEEE. V gave up 5 bases and J gave up 11 bases; unmatched junction bases: 16. The CDR3 sequence is 15 residues long. The CDR3 is CASSPLVGTGSPYTF. In DNA, the CDR3 is TGTGCCAGCAGTCCATTAGTAGGGACAGGGAGTCCTTACACCTTC. Looking up the rest from reference TRBV5-6 and TRBJ1-2 gives the full variable domain: DAGVTQSPTHLIKTRGQQVTLRCSPKSGHDTVSWYQQALGQGPQFIFQYYEEEERQRGNFPDRFSGHQFPNYSSELNVNALLLGDSALYLCASSPLVGTGSPYTFGSGTRLTVV.

The chain has TRBV10-3 and TRBJ2-7; the match to TRBD1 covers 8 bases. Unmatched junction bases numbered 8, after V lost 10 bases and J lost 3 bases. The CDR3 consists of 13 residues. In germline, CDR1 is ENHRY, CDR2 SYGVKD. DNA of the CDR3: TGTGCCACCTGGGACAGGTGGTGCTACGAGCAGTACTTC. The encoded protein is CATWDRWCYEQYF.

The chain employs TRBV7-2 and TRBJ2-2, with D perhaps given as TRBD1 or TRBD2 (5 bases each). V was pared by 5 bases and J by 6 bases, with 13 bases between. Per the germline V gene, CDR1 is SGHTA and CDR2 is FQGNSA. CDR3 length: 14 residues. As DNA, the CDR3 is TGTGCCAGCAGCCCCCAACGGGGCGCCGGGGAGCTGTTTTTT. This translates into CASSPQRGAGELFF.

The V call is TRBV7-9, the J call TRBJ2-1; 13 nucleotides align to TRBD2. V lost 6 bases and J lost 8; bases outside the gene matches: 10. Germline CDR1 and CDR2: SEHNR and FQNEAQ (reference sequence). This CDR3 is built from 16 residues. In nucleotides, the CDR3 is TGTGCCAGCAGGAGAGGACTAGCGGGAGATCCCCATGAGCAGTTCTTC. It is translated as CASRRGLAGDPHEQFF.

This clone showed up just once. The chain carries TRBV2 and TRBJ2-2; 10 bases line up with TRBD2. V dropped 8 bases and J dropped 4; count of bases not matched to a gene: 4. From germline, CDR1 is SNHLY and CDR2 FYNNEI. The length of the CDR3 is 14 residues. The DNA for the CDR3 is TGTGCCAGCGGGGAGCGGGGGGGCACCGGGGAGCTGTTTTTT. It is translated as CASGERGGTGELFF.

The chain has TRBV28 and TRBJ1-5, with a tentative D call TRBD1 (6 bases). Looked up from germline, CDR1 is MDHEN and CDR2 is SYDVKM. This CDR3 region has 16 residues. Trimming took 2 bases from V and 4 from J, leaving 15 bases between them. Here the CDR3 DNA reads TGTGCCAGCAGTTTAGGCAGGGGAGGTGTTAATCAGCCCCAGCATTTT. This codes for CASSLGRGGVNQPQHF.

The chain joins TRBV28 to TRBJ1-5, with D possibly matching TRBD1 (5 bases). The CDR3 totals 16 residues. Germline lookup yields CDR1 MDHEN and CDR2 SYDVKM. The germline V and J ends were trimmed by 4 bases and 1 base, with 14 bases remaining between them. The CDR3 sequence is CASSSFGGGSNQPQHF. The CDR3 region has the DNA TGTGCCAGCAGTTCATTTGGTGGGGGAAGCAATCAGCCCCAGCATTTT.

The J gene is TRBJ2-5, the V gene TRBV10-2; D is undetermined. The CDR3 is 15 residues long. V was shortened by 0 bases and J by 5 bases, with 13 bases between the two germline ends. The germline CDR1 and CDR2 sequences are WSHSY and SAAADI. CDR3 sequence: CASSESRSLRETQYF. The CDR3 DNA reads TGCGCCAGCAGTGAGTCCCGCTCCCTAAGGGAGACCCAGTACTTC.

The V and J genes are TRBV19 and TRBJ2-2; D gene unclear. The CDR3 is made up of 15 amino acids. Germline CDR1 and CDR2: LNHDA and SQIVND (reference sequence). The V and J ends lost 7 bases and 2 bases respectively, with 14 bases between them. The CDR3 DNA is TGTGCCAGTAATGAGATATTAAGCAACACCGGGGAGCTGTTTTTT. This sequence encodes CASNEILSNTGELFF.

The chain couples TRBV21-1 to TRBJ2-7; the table assigns TRBD2, which was not confirmed against the DNA. TRBV21-1 is assigned pseudogene status. The CDR3 runs 13 residues. CDR3 amino acids: CASSKGPAYEQYF. The DNA of the CDR3 is TGTGCCAGCAGCAAAGGCCCTGCGTACGAGCAGTACTTC.